What follows describes a single T cell receptor (beta chain). Its cognate antigen is unknown. The record originates from a study of cytomegalovirus exposure and HLA in healthy donors. This CDR3 spans 14 amino acids. Trimming removed 4 bases from V and 6 bases from J, with 15 bases in between. Germline lookup yields CDR1 SGHRS and CDR2 YFSETQ. General study results and limits: Overall, around 150 TCR beta chains were annotated as cytomegalovirus-associated. A later analysis reportedly found fewer N-insertions in an Asian-associated ancestry cluster than the approximately 730-donor mean.

With 60 Vbeta and 13 Jbeta primers, the PCR was carried out. The method was immunoSEQ multiplex PCR; TCRdb's version includes in-frame clones alone and lacks a portion of them. The sample contains about 97,000 clones, about 79% of which appear only once. The sample comprised PBMCs. The chain is built from TRBV5-1 and TRBJ2-3; TRBD1 might be the D (6 bases). The sequence was obtained from a male donor in good health and CMV-seropositive. DNA of the CDR3: TGCGCCAGCAGCCTGACAGGTGGTGAGGATACGCAGTATTTT. This encodes CASSLTGGEDTQYF.